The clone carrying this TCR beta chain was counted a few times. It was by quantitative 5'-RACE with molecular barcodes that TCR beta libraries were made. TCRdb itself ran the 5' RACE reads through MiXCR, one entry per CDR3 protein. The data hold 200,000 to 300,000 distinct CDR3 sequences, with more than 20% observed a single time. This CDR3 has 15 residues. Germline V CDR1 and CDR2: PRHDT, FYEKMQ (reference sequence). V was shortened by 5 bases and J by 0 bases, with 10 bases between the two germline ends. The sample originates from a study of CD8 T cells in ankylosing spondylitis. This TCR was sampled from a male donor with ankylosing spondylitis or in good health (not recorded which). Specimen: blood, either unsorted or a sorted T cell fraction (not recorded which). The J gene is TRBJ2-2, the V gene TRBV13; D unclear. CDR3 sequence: CASSPLGTNTGELFF. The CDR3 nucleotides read TGTGCCAGCAGCCCCCTTGGGACGAACACCGGGGAGCTGTTTTTT.